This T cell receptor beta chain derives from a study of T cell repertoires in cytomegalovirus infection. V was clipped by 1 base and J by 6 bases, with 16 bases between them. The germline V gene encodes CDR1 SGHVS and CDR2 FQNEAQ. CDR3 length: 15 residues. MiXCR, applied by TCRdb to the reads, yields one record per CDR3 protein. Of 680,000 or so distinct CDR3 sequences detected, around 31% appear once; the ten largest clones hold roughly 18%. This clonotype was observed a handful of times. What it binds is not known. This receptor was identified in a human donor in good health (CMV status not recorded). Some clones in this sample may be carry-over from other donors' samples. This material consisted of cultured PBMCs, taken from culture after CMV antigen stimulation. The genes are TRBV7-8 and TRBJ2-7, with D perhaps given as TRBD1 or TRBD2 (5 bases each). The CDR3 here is CASSLERARVREQYF. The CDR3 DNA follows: TGTGCCAGCAGCTTAGAGAGGGCCAGGGTACGCGAGCAGTACTTC.